These 28 T cell receptor beta chains were sequenced from one sample in a study of identical twins. A single record per CDR3 protein comes from TCRdb applying MiXCR to the 5' RACE reads. The repertoire holds 240,000 or so distinct CDR3 sequences, with 8% to 11% as singletons. Sequencing input: memory T cells sorted from blood. The receptors derive from a man aged 45-65 years in good health.

The count of this clonotype is one. The gene calls are TRBV20-1 and TRBJ2-4, with D possibly TRBD2 on 5 matching bases. CDR1 is DFQATT and CDR2 is SNEGSKA in the germline V gene (reference sequence). V lost 1 base and J 1 base, leaving 14 bases between the germline ends. This CDR3 has 16 amino acids. The CDR3 DNA sequence: TGCAGTGCTAGAGTGGGAGTTGGCGGGGCCAAAAACATTCAGTACTTC. Its protein product is CSARVGVGGAKNIQYF.

This clonotype has at least ten counts. The gene calls are TRBV12-3 or TRBV12-4 and TRBJ2-3; D gene unclear. V was clipped by 3 bases and J by 5 bases, with 15 bases between them. The CDR3 contains 15 residues. The CDR3 sequence is CASSFLGSPQDTQYF. The CDR3 DNA reads as TGTGCCAGCAGTTTTCTGGGGTCCCCACAAGATACGCAGTATTTT.

This clonotype was detected many times. V usage is TRBV6-1 and J usage is TRBJ2-1; weak D call: TRBD1 (5 bases). Trimming shortened V by 6 bases and J by 7 bases, and 19 bases separated the two germline ends. The CDR3 length is 15 residues. CDR1 and CDR2 from the germline V gene are MNHNS and SASEGT. CDR3 sequence (DNA): TGTGCCAGCAGCCCTAGTCCGGGTCAGGGTAATGAGCAGTTCTTC. Protein product: CASSPSPGQGNEQFF.

A few counts support this clonotype. The chain combines TRBV15 with TRBJ2-5, with D possibly being TRBD1 or TRBD2 (6 bases each). This CDR3 contains 16 residues. Germline V gene lookup returns CDR1 LNHNV and CDR2 YYDKDF (reference sequence). V dropped 3 bases and J dropped 5 bases, with 19 bases sitting between them. The CDR3 sequence: CATSRRDGQLAETQYF. CDR3 nucleotides: TGTGCCACCAGCAGGAGAGACGGACAGCTAGCGGAGACCCAGTACTTC.

The chain links TRBV7-9 to TRBJ1-1, with D unclear. The CDR3 loop spans 15 amino acids. The ends were cut back, 3 bases at V and 0 bases at J, with 11 bases in the middle. CDR1 and CDR2 from the germline V gene are SEHNR and FQNEAQ (reference sequence). The CDR3 DNA is TGTGCCAGCAGCTTGGTCATAAACATGAACACTGAAGCTTTCTTT. Translating gives CASSLVINMNTEAFF.

This clonotype was seen only a few times. The gene calls are TRBV20-1 and TRBJ2-5, with D uncertain. The CDR3 covers 11 residues. CDR1 and CDR2 (germline): DFQATT, SNEGSKA (reference sequence). V lost 7 bases and J 0 bases, leaving 6 bases between the germline ends. The CDR3: CSDPDQETQYF. DNA of the CDR3: TGCAGTGATCCAGACCAAGAGACCCAGTACTTC.

This clonotype was seen ten or more times. The chain carries TRBV25-1 and TRBJ2-5; D gene uncertain. Germline V gene lookup returns CDR1 MGHDK and CDR2 SYGVNS. CDR3 length: 14 residues. V shed 2 bases and J shed 4 bases, with 11 bases lying between them. In DNA, the CDR3 is TGTGCCAGCAGTGAAGCCATGGTGGGAGAGACCCAGTACTTC. It codes for CASSEAMVGETQYF.

The chain couples TRBV6-2 or TRBV6-3 to TRBJ2-2, with D possibly TRBD1 on 6 matching bases. With 7 bases removed from V and 4 bases from J, the gap between germline ends came to 19 bases. In germline, CDR1 is MNHEY, CDR2 SVGEGT. CDR3 length: 16 amino acids. CDR3 loop: CASNRITGFSTGELFF. The CDR3 region has the DNA TGTGCCAGCAACAGAATCACAGGGTTCAGCACCGGGGAGCTGTTTTTT.

In this sample, this clonotype turned up many times. This rearrangement joins TRBV6-2 or TRBV6-3 to TRBJ1-1; possibly TRBD1 for D (6 bases). CDR3 length: 14 amino acids. Trimming took off 7 bases at V and 3 bases at J, with 15 bases between the two ends. CDR1 and CDR2 (germline): MNHEY, SVGEGT. CDR3 loop: CASNWQGWHTEAFF. Here the CDR3 DNA reads TGTGCCAGCAACTGGCAGGGGTGGCACACTGAAGCTTTCTTT.

This clonotype was seen a handful of times. The chain uses TRBV24-1 and TRBJ2-1, with 15 bases that match TRBD2. Germline V gives CDR1 KGHDR, CDR2 SFDVKD. The CDR3 loop spans 19 amino acids. The J segment lost 3 bases and the V segment lost 3 bases, leaving 8 bases of the junction unmatched. The CDR3 coding sequence is TGTGCCACCAGTGATAAGGGACTAGCGGGGGGTAGGGTCTACAATGAGCAGTTCTTC. It specifies CATSDKGLAGGRVYNEQFF.

This clonotype was picked up a small number of times. This chain joins TRBV20-1 and TRBJ2-1; D ambiguous. Germline CDR1 is DFQATT and CDR2 is SNEGSKA (reference sequence). The CDR3 spans 15 residues. V gave up 0 bases and J gave up 2 bases, with 11 bases separating them. The CDR3 is CSARDETGTYNEQFF. The CDR3 DNA reads as TGCAGTGCTAGAGATGAAACGGGTACCTACAATGAGCAGTTCTTC.

This clonotype was picked up many times. The chain carries TRBV5-1 and TRBJ2-3, with TRBD2 as a possible D gene (6 bases). V lost 4 bases and J lost 6, with 9 bases in between. The CDR3 has 12 residues. Germline assignment: CDR1 SGHRS and CDR2 YFSETQ. The DNA of the CDR3 is TGCGCCAGCAGCCTCGCGGGGGATACGCAGTATTTT. As protein: CASSLAGDTQYF.

This clonotype was seen many times. This chain joins TRBV2 and TRBJ2-1; TRBD1 aligns across 10 bases. The germline gives CDR1 SNHLY, CDR2 FYNNEI. The CDR3 sequence is 16 residues long. The J segment lost 8 bases and the V segment lost 3 bases, leaving 10 bases of the junction unmatched. In DNA, the CDR3 is TGTGCCAGCAGTGAGCCGGGACAGGGGCCCCTCCATGAGCAGTTCTTC. Encoded protein: CASSEPGQGPLHEQFF.

With regard to this clonotype: This may stem from a read error, because a much larger clone lies one nucleotide away. The chain recombines TRBV9 with TRBJ2-7; no clear D. The length of the CDR3 is 14 residues. CDR1 is SGDLS and CDR2 is YYNGEE in the germline V gene. CDR3 protein: CASSVEPVSYERYF. The CDR3 DNA is TGTGCCAGCAGCGTAGAACCAGTTAGCTACGAGCGGTACTTC.

At least ten counts were recorded for this clonotype. The CDR3 sequence: CATHTAGAAGTQYF. The CDR3 DNA reads TGTGCCACCCATACCGCTGGGGCTGCGGGTACGCAGTATTTT. J is TRBJ2-3 and V is TRBV6-2 or TRBV6-3; either TRBD1 or TRBD2 may supply D (5 bases each). V lost 10 bases to trimming and J lost 8 bases, with 22 bases between them. Germline CDR1 MNHEY, CDR2 SVGEGT. The CDR3 runs 14 residues.

This clonotype was counted ten times or more. The rearrangement joins TRBV2 to TRBJ2-1; D is ambiguous. This CDR3 contains 12 residues. The ends were cut back, 1 base at V and 4 bases at J, with 2 bases in the middle. CDR1 is SNHLY and CDR2 is FYNNEI in the germline V gene. The CDR3 sequence is CASSEGYNEQFF. CDR3 sequence (DNA): TGTGCCAGCAGTGAAGGGTACAATGAGCAGTTCTTC.

This clonotype appeared a few times. The gene calls are TRBV3-1 and TRBJ2-5; possible D gene TRBD2, 6 bases. Germline V gives CDR1 LGHDT, CDR2 YNNKEL (reference sequence). The CDR3 totals 13 residues. The ends were cut back, 4 bases at V and 3 bases at J, with 9 bases in the middle. CDR3 in amino acids: CASSPGLKETQYF. The CDR3 DNA follows: TGTGCCAGCAGCCCGGGACTCAAAGAGACCCAGTACTTC.

The chain recombines TRBV20-1 with TRBJ1-5; maybe TRBD1 (6 bases). The CDR3 sequence is 14 residues long. CDR1 and CDR2 (germline): DFQATT, SNEGSKA (reference sequence). Trimming pared 6 bases from V and 6 bases from J, leaving 18 bases between. CDR3 nucleotide sequence: TGCAGTGCGGAAAGGGGGGGGCAGGGTCAGCCCCAGCATTTT. Its translation is CSAERGGQGQPQHF.

A few counts support this clonotype. The V gene is TRBV5-1, the J gene TRBJ1-2; D uncertain. CDR3 length equals 14 residues. V lost 4 bases to trimming and J lost 6 bases, with 16 bases between them. The germline V gene has CDR1 SGHRS and CDR2 YFSETQ. CDR3 region: CASSGTNGADGYTF. Here the CDR3 DNA reads TGCGCCAGCAGCGGAACGAACGGAGCAGATGGCTACACCTTC.

This clonotype showed up many times. In nucleotides, the CDR3 is TGTGCCAGCAGCGTAGCCCCAGCGGGAGGTTGGAATGAGCAGTTCTTC. Amino acids: CASSVAPAGGWNEQFF. The rearrangement uses TRBV9 and TRBJ2-1; TRBD2 aligns across 9 bases. From germline, CDR1 is SGDLS and CDR2 YYNGEE. Losses at the gene ends were 0 bases for V and 7 bases for J; bases not matched to a gene: 8. The CDR3 sequence is 16 residues long.

The J gene is TRBJ2-7, the V gene TRBV5-5; D is unresolved. Deletions cut 0 bases from V and 5 bases from J, with 15 bases between. This CDR3 comprises 15 residues. CDR1 is SGHKS, CDR2 YYEKEE, per germline (reference sequence). Here the CDR3 reads CASSLVPLSPHEQYF. CDR3 nucleotides: TGTGCCAGCAGCTTGGTTCCTCTCTCACCCCACGAGCAGTACTTC.

V usage is TRBV4-3 and J usage is TRBJ2-5; D might be TRBD2 (6 bases). Trimming shortened V by 2 bases and J by 2 bases, and 18 bases separated the two germline ends. The CDR3 contains 17 residues. Germline V gene lookup returns CDR1 LGHNA and CDR2 YSLEER. The CDR3 protein is CASSQLMDYWGQETQYF. The CDR3, as DNA: TGCGCCAGCAGCCAATTGATGGACTATTGGGGGCAAGAGACCCAGTACTTC.

The J gene is TRBJ1-4, the V gene TRBV20-1; unclear D gene. The length of the CDR3 is 15 residues. Germline CDR1 and CDR2: DFQATT and SNEGSKA (reference sequence). The V and J ends lost 1 base and 8 bases respectively, with 17 bases between them. CDR3 protein: CSARGVAGDDEKLFF. CDR3 DNA: TGCAGTGCTAGAGGGGTGGCAGGAGATGACGAAAAACTGTTTTTT.

This clonotype was seen many times. The V and J genes are TRBV5-1 and TRBJ2-7; perhaps TRBD1 as D (6 bases). Trimming shortened V by 6 bases and J by 2 bases, and 15 bases separated the two germline ends. Germline V lookup: CDR1 SGHRS, CDR2 YFSETQ. The CDR3 has 14 residues. The CDR3 loop reads CASTKGDIAYEQYF. Here the CDR3 DNA reads TGCGCCAGCACCAAAGGGGACATCGCCTACGAGCAGTACTTC.

The rearrangement uses TRBV15 and TRBJ2-3, with 11 bases lining up with TRBD2. CDR3 size: 16 residues. The germline V gene has CDR1 LNHNV and CDR2 YYDKDF (reference sequence). V trimming: 0 bases; J trimming: 4 bases; junction bases outside the gene matches: 3. The CDR3 sequence: CATSRDNSGGADTQYF. Written as DNA, the CDR3 is TGTGCCACCAGCAGAGACAATAGCGGGGGGGCAGATACGCAGTATTTT.

In this sample, this clonotype turned up many times. The V call is TRBV7-2, the J call TRBJ1-6, with D possibly matching TRBD1 (5 bases). Trimming stripped 0 bases from V and 6 bases from J, with 9 bases between. CDR1 is SGHTA and CDR2 is FQGNSA in the germline V gene. The CDR3 is made up of 15 amino acids. The CDR3 DNA reads as TGTGCCAGCAGCTTAGCTCAGGGAGGTAATTCACCCCTCCACTTT. The encoded protein is CASSLAQGGNSPLHF.

This clonotype appeared a few times. The rearrangement uses TRBV5-4 and TRBJ2-3; 10 bases fit TRBD2. Germline values: CDR1 SGHNT, CDR2 YYREEE (reference sequence). With 4 bases clipped from V and 4 bases from J, the junction kept 24 bases outside the gene matches. The CDR3 spans 21 residues. The chain's CDR3 is CASSVAPGTSVVGAVADTQYF. CDR3 nucleotide sequence: TGTGCCAGCAGCGTCGCCCCTGGGACTAGCGTAGTAGGGGCAGTCGCAGATACGCAGTATTTT.

This clonotype occurred a few times. This chain uses TRBV6-2 or TRBV6-3 with TRBJ2-2; 9 bases map to TRBD1. Germline V CDR1 and CDR2: MNHEY, SVGEGT. This CDR3 has 16 residues. The V and J ends lost 6 bases and 2 bases, in that order; junction bases with no gene match: 7. In DNA, the CDR3 is TGTGCCAGCAGCCGGGACAGGGATTTTAACACCGGGGAGCTGTTTTTT. Protein product: CASSRDRDFNTGELFF.